This is a list of T cell receptor beta chains from one sample in a study of blood T cell repertoires in COVID-19. Produced via immunoSEQ multiplex PCR; TCRdb's table is partial and in-frame only. The sample holds fewer than 300,000 clones, approximately 90% seen once. What was sequenced was peripheral blood. The receptors stem from a man in his 60s who had recovered from COVID-19. Each CDR3 is given with its conserved first and last residue. The D gene is left open where the match is weak. Clone size, where shown, is once, few, many, or a class for clones that have expanded.

DNA,CDR3,D,size,J,V
TGCGCCAGCAGCTTGGGGGCCGGGACAGACTACGAGCAGTACTTC,CASSLGAGTDYEQYF,TRBD1,NA,TRBJ2-7,TRBV5-1
TGTGCCAGTAGTATAGCAGGGGATGGTCAGCCCCAGCATTTT,CASSIAGDGQPQHF,NA,NA,TRBJ1-5,TRBV19
TGTGCCAGCAGCCCAGGACAGGACTCCTACGAGACCCAGTACTTC,CASSPGQDSYETQYF,TRBD1,NA,TRBJ2-5,TRBV11-2
TGTGCCAGCAGCGCTACGGGACTAATGTACCAAGAGACCCAGTACTTC,CASSATGLMYQETQYF,TRBD2,NA,TRBJ2-5,TRBV2
TGTGCCACCAGTGCCGCGACAGGGTCCCTAGCGGGCTACGAGCAGTACTTC,CATSAATGSLAGYEQYF,NA,NA,TRBJ2-7,TRBV24-1
TGTGCCAGCAGCAGAACAGGGGACTCCTACAATGAGCAGTTCTTC,CASSRTGDSYNEQFF,TRBD1,NA,TRBJ2-1,TRBV11-2
TGTGCCAGCAGTTCGTGGGGCTCCGAGCAGTACTTC,CASSSWGSEQYF,NA,NA,TRBJ2-7,TRBV6-5
TGTGCCAGTAGTATAGGAGAGGGTACTAACTATGGCTACACCTTC,CASSIGEGTNYGYTF,NA,NA,TRBJ1-2,TRBV19
TGTGCCAGCTCTCTTACAGGGGGCACCGGCAATCAGCCCCAGCATTTT,CASSLTGGTGNQPQHF,TRBD1,few,TRBJ1-5,TRBV18
TGCGCCAGCCGGGGGTCCAGCACAGATACGCAGTATTTT,CASRGSSTDTQYF,NA,NA,TRBJ2-3,TRBV10-2
TGTGCCAGCAGCCAAGATCCCGGACAGTATAATTCACCCCTCCACTTT,CASSQDPGQYNSPLHF,NA,NA,TRBJ1-6,TRBV4-2
TGTGCCAGCTCTCTCAAGAGGCGGGAGACCCAGTACTTC,CASSLKRRETQYF,NA,NA,TRBJ2-5,TRBV6-6
TGTGCCAGCAGTCGCCTTCTAGAATTCACAGATACGCAGTATTTT,CASSRLLEFTDTQYF,NA,NA,TRBJ2-3,TRBV27
TGTGCCAGCAGCTTAACAGGGGTAAACACCATATATTTT,CASSLTGVNTIYF,TRBD1,once,TRBJ1-3,TRBV7-2
TGTGCCAGCAGTTTGATCGGGGGGAGCTCCTACAATGAGCAGTTCTTC,CASSLIGGSSYNEQFF,TRBD2,once,TRBJ2-1,TRBV27
TGTGCCAGCAGCTTACGAACAGGCATTTTGAACACCGGGGAGCTGTTTTTT,CASSLRTGILNTGELFF,NA,NA,TRBJ2-2,TRBV7-9
TGTGCCAGCAGGCCGGGACAGGGGGCGCTTGAGCAGTACTTC,CASRPGQGALEQYF,TRBD1,few,TRBJ2-7,TRBV5-5
TGCGCCAGCAGTGAGTCGGTTAGGGACAGGGGAGGCTATGGCTACACCTTC,CASSESVRDRGGYGYTF,TRBD1,NA,TRBJ1-2,TRBV10-1
TGTGCCAGCAGCTTGTTTTCGGGGGGCGATCTGAACACTGAAGCTTTCTTT,CASSLFSGGDLNTEAFF,NA,NA,TRBJ1-1,TRBV5-8
TGTGCCAGTACCGCCGGACAGGAGCAGTACTTC,CASTAGQEQYF,NA,NA,TRBJ2-7,TRBV19
TGTGCCAGCAGCCCGAAGGTCAGCGGGGGACCTTCTGGGGCCAACGTCCTGACTTTC,CASSPKVSGGPSGANVLTF,TRBD2,NA,TRBJ2-6,TRBV9
TGTGCCAGCAGCTTACACCGGCAGGGTTATGGCTACACCTTC,CASSLHRQGYGYTF,NA,NA,TRBJ1-2,TRBV7-2
TGCGCCAGCGGACCGGGACAGAAACCTTACGAGCAGTACTTC,CASGPGQKPYEQYF,TRBD1,NA,TRBJ2-7,TRBV5-1
TGCGCCAGCAGCCAAACGACAGGGGTCTATGGCTACACCTTC,CASSQTTGVYGYTF,TRBD1,once,TRBJ1-2,TRBV4-1
TGCGCCAGCAGTGGGAATAGGGAGGTCTCTGGAAACACCATATATTTT,CASSGNREVSGNTIYF,NA,NA,TRBJ1-3,TRBV10-1
TGTGCCAGCAGCCAAGATAGCGGCCCTAGTGGCTACACCTTC,CASSQDSGPSGYTF,NA,once,TRBJ1-2,TRBV14
TGTGCCAGCAGCTTAAGGCGGGGGGGCCCCGATACGCAGTATTTT,CASSLRRGGPDTQYF,TRBD2,NA,TRBJ2-3,TRBV7-9
TGCGCCAGCAGCTCGGGACAGGCATCATACAATGAGCAGTTCTTC,CASSSGQASYNEQFF,TRBD1,NA,TRBJ2-1,TRBV5-1
TGCGCCAGCAGCCTACAGGAGGGCGATGAGCAGTTCTTC,CASSLQEGDEQFF,NA,NA,TRBJ2-1,TRBV5-1
TGTGCCAGCTCACCTTTAGACACCGGGGAGCTGTTTTTT,CASSPLDTGELFF,NA,few,TRBJ2-2,TRBV18
TGTGCCAGCAGTTCCTTTACGGGGGGGCCGGAGACCCAGTACTTC,CASSSFTGGPETQYF,TRBD2,NA,TRBJ2-5,TRBV6-2/TRBV6-3
TGTGCCAGCAAGGGCGGACAATACCTTCTGTCGAACTCTGGAAACACCATATATTTT,CASKGGQYLLSNSGNTIYF,NA,NA,TRBJ1-3,TRBV6-4
TGTGCCAGCAGCTTGATGGGGGTGGGACAGGGATCCTACGAGCAGTACTTC,CASSLMGVGQGSYEQYF,TRBD1,NA,TRBJ2-7,TRBV5-6
TGTGCCAGCAGCCTCACGGGACAGGGAAGGGGATCACCCCTCCACTTT,CASSLTGQGRGSPLHF,TRBD1,NA,TRBJ1-6,TRBV7-3